One T cell receptor beta chain is described in this entry. These data originate in a study of blood T cell repertoires in COVID-19. Study context: Both acute and convalescent COVID-19 samples were obtained from the United States, Italy and Spain. From T cells, B-cell-depleted T cells, or PBMCs came the material, which was cDNA or gDNA.

TCRdb keeps only in-frame clones here, not all; method: immunoSEQ multiplex PCR. The data contain 300,000 to 400,000 clones, about 90% of them singletons. Clinical histories supplied by participants themselves formed the basis of cohort assignment. Losses at the gene ends were 3 bases for V and 2 bases for J; bases not matched to a gene: 4. Germline lookup yields CDR1 SGDLS and CDR2 YYNGEE. The CDR3 totals 14 residues. This chain connects TRBV9 to TRBJ1-1, with 7 bases identical to TRBD1. The receptor was isolated from a woman in her thirties who had recovered from COVID-19. Sequencing used PBMCs or T cells enriched from blood (not recorded which). DNA for the CDR3: TGTGCCAGCAGCGCCGGGACAGCTAACACTGAAGCTTTCTTT. Its protein product is CASSAGTANTEAFF.